These 20 T cell receptor beta chains share one sample of origin, sequenced in a study of PD-1 blockade in classical Hodgkin lymphoma. Some clones are missing from TCRdb's copy, which holds only in-frame ones; the method was immunoSEQ multiplex PCR. The profile shows roughly 28,000 clones, roughly 71% of them singletons. Every patient relapsed after autologous stem cell transplantation, and brentuximab vedotin exposure varied. The material was peripheral blood mononuclear cells (PBMCs), obtained before the second cycle of nivolumab. All receptors derive from a human donor with classical Hodgkin lymphoma.

The V gene is TRBV29-1, the J gene TRBJ2-3; no clear D. The germline CDR1 and CDR2 sequences are SQVTM and ANQGSEA. This CDR3 has 13 residues. V lost 7 bases to trimming and J lost 1 base, with 12 bases between them. CDR3 DNA: TGCAGCGCTAGTATTTCTGGCACAGATACGCAGTATTTT. It encodes CSASISGTDTQYF.

The gene calls are TRBV28 and TRBJ1-2; TRBD1 is a possible D gene (5 bases). This CDR3 contains 13 residues. With 2 bases removed from V and 1 base from J, the gap between germline ends came to 5 bases. Per the germline V gene, CDR1 is MDHEN and CDR2 is SYDVKM. CDR3 region: CASSLGGNYGYTF. In DNA, the CDR3 is TGTGCCAGCAGTTTAGGGGGTAACTATGGCTACACCTTC.

This chain links TRBV23-1 with TRBJ1-1; D remains unclear. TRBV23-1 is assigned to the ORF class and has an uncertain function. The CDR3 covers 15 residues. Trimming cost V 7 bases and J 4 bases, with 19 bases left between them. This CDR3 is CASTHSPSGITEAFF. Here the CDR3 DNA reads TGCGCCAGCACCCACTCTCCGTCGGGGATCACTGAAGCTTTCTTT.

The chain employs TRBV5-1 and TRBJ1-2; D might be TRBD1 (5 bases). CDR1 SGHRS and CDR2 YFSETQ come from the germline V gene. V lost 2 bases and J lost 3, with 14 bases in between. The CDR3 runs to 15 residues. Here the CDR3 DNA reads TGCGCCAGCAGCTTTTCCGATGGGGCCTACTATGGCTACACCTTC. Residues: CASSFSDGAYYGYTF.

The gene calls are TRBV10-3 and TRBJ2-7, with a weak D call TRBD2 (6 bases). The length of the CDR3 is 12 residues. V shed 10 bases and J shed 5 bases, with 15 bases lying between them. Per the germline V gene, CDR1 is ENHRY and CDR2 is SYGVKD. The CDR3 nucleotides read TGTGCCACCTCCCGGGGGACTCACGAGCAGTACTTC. Translating gives CATSRGTHEQYF.

This clone was detected only a few times. This chain links TRBV19 with TRBJ1-5; D ambiguous. Germline CDR1 is LNHDA and CDR2 is SQIVND (reference sequence). The V end lost 6 bases, the J end lost 6 bases, and 9 bases lay between the germline ends. This CDR3 contains 12 residues. CDR3 in DNA: TGTGCCAGTAGCTTATTAGGTCAGCCCCAGCATTTT. This translates into CASSLLGQPQHF.

This chain uses TRBV19 with TRBJ2-1; 12 nucleotides line up with TRBD1. Per germline, CDR1 LNHDA and CDR2 SQIVND (reference sequence). Trimming at V came to 7 bases and at J to 9 bases, leaving 10 bases not matched to a gene. CDR3 length: 15 residues. The CDR3 reads CASTGIGTGGGEQFF. The CDR3 nucleotides read TGTGCCAGTACGGGGATCGGGACAGGGGGCGGTGAGCAGTTCTTC.

This chain links TRBV6-1 with TRBJ1-2; 7 nucleotides line up with TRBD1. This CDR3 has 11 amino acids. Germline values: CDR1 MNHNS, CDR2 SASEGT. With V trimmed by 8 bases and J by 3 bases, 0 bases remained unmatched. The CDR3 is CASGQDYGYTF. As DNA, the CDR3 is TGTGCCAGCGGACAGGACTATGGCTACACCTTC.

A few counts support this clone. The chain recombines TRBV7-9 with TRBJ2-1; 9 nucleotides align to TRBD2. The germline CDR1 and CDR2 sequences are SEHNR and FQNEAQ (reference sequence). J lost 0 bases, V lost 6 bases, and 9 bases had no gene match. CDR3 length: 17 residues. Here the CDR3 DNA reads TGTGCCAGCAGTCCCACTAGCGGGCGGATCTCCTACAATGAGCAGTTCTTC. It specifies CASSPTSGRISYNEQFF.

This clone came up a few times. The chain has TRBV4-3 and TRBJ2-5, with unresolved D. The CDR3 is 12 residues long. V was clipped by 1 base and J by 5 bases, with 5 bases between them. The germline V gene encodes CDR1 LGHNA and CDR2 YSLEER. In DNA, the CDR3 is TGCGCCAGCAGCCAAGGTTGGGAGACCCAGTACTTC. It is translated as CASSQGWETQYF.

This clone was seen more than once but under ten times. The chain employs TRBV4-1 and TRBJ1-2; 10 bases are a match to TRBD1. Germline CDR1 reads MGHRA; CDR2 reads YSYEKL. The CDR3 loop spans 15 amino acids. Losses at the gene ends were 4 bases for V and 2 bases for J; bases not matched to a gene: 4. The CDR3 region is CASSPGTGANYGYTF. The DNA of the CDR3 is TGCGCCAGCAGCCCGGGGACAGGGGCGAACTATGGCTACACCTTC.

The rearrangement joins TRBV5-4 to TRBJ1-2; D is undetermined. Germline V gene lookup returns CDR1 SGHNT and CDR2 YYREEE (reference sequence). This CDR3 contains 12 residues. The V and J ends lost 0 bases and 7 bases respectively, with 7 bases between them. This CDR3 is CASSLGQRGYTF. The CDR3 region has the DNA TGTGCCAGCAGCTTGGGCCAGCGTGGCTACACCTTC.

This rearrangement joins TRBV4-3 to TRBJ1-2; D gene uncertain. The CDR3 is made up of 16 amino acids. CDR1 and CDR2 (germline): LGHNA, YSLEER. The V end was cut by 0 bases, the J end by 0 bases, with 11 bases between. CDR3 amino acids: CASSQDGEGTNYGYTF. The CDR3 nucleotides are TGCGCCAGCAGCCAAGATGGAGAGGGTACTAACTATGGCTACACCTTC.

This clone was counted a single time. This chain links TRBV6-1 with TRBJ1-1; weak D call: TRBD1 (5 bases). This CDR3 is built from 13 residues. V dropped 6 bases and J dropped 1 base, with 9 bases sitting between them. Looked up from germline, CDR1 is MNHNS and CDR2 is SASEGT. This CDR3 is CASSGQRNTEAFF. DNA for the CDR3: TGTGCCAGCAGCGGACAAAGGAACACTGAAGCTTTCTTT.

A single count supports this clone. The chain combines TRBV9 with TRBJ1-5; 8 nucleotides match TRBD1. The germline CDR1 and CDR2 sequences are SGDLS and YYNGEE. Losses at the gene ends were 3 bases for V and 6 bases for J; bases not matched to a gene: 8. The CDR3 runs 15 residues. The CDR3 loop reads CASSATGTGFQPQHF. The CDR3 DNA reads TGTGCCAGCAGCGCCACCGGGACAGGCTTTCAGCCCCAGCATTTT.

This clone was seen more than once but under ten times. V usage is TRBV5-5 and J usage is TRBJ2-1, with D unclear. CDR1 is SGHKS, CDR2 YYEKEE, per germline (reference sequence). Deletions cut 0 bases from V and 7 bases from J, with 8 bases between. The CDR3 extends over 13 amino acids. CDR3 loop: CASSLAIYNEQFF. The CDR3 DNA is TGTGCCAGCAGCTTGGCCATTTATAATGAGCAGTTCTTC.

This clone was detected only once. V and J are TRBV19 and TRBJ1-2; D unclear. Germline V gives CDR1 LNHDA, CDR2 SQIVND (reference sequence). V dropped 3 bases and J dropped 7 bases, with 12 bases sitting between them. The CDR3 covers 13 residues. DNA for the CDR3: TGTGCCAGTAGTATTTTGGGCCAGCTTGGCTACACCTTC. This encodes CASSILGQLGYTF.

This chain joins TRBV6-1 and TRBJ2-7, with D perhaps TRBD2 (6 bases). CDR3 size: 19 residues. Per germline, CDR1 MNHNS and CDR2 SASEGT. Between the trimmed V and J ends, which lost 0 bases and 1 base, there was a span of 22 bases. CDR3 DNA: TGTGCCAGCAGTGAAGCTAGGAGGGTGGATAAGATAACTTCCTACGAGCAGTACTTC. It specifies CASSEARRVDKITSYEQYF.

V and J are TRBV28 and TRBJ2-7, with no clear D. From germline, CDR1 is MDHEN and CDR2 SYDVKM. CDR3 length: 14 residues. V gave up 6 bases and J gave up 6 bases, with 18 bases separating them. The CDR3 DNA follows: TGTGCCAGCAGCCCAATAGATACGCGTGGCGAGCAGTACTTC. It yields the protein CASSPIDTRGEQYF.

V is TRBV5-6 and J is TRBJ2-5; perhaps TRBD1 as D (7 bases). Germline V lookup: CDR1 SGHDT, CDR2 YYEEEE. The CDR3 spans 14 residues. V lost 2 bases and J 5 bases, leaving 13 bases between the germline ends. The CDR3 spells CASSLQGRWETQYF. In DNA form, the CDR3 reads TGTGCCAGCAGCTTACAGGGGAGGTGGGAGACCCAGTACTTC.